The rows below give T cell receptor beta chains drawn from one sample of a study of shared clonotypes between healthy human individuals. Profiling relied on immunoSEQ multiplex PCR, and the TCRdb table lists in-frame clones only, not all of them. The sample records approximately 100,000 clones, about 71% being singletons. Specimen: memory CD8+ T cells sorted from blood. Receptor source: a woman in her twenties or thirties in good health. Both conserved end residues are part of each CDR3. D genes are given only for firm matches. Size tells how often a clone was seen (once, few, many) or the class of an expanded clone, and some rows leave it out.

CDR3nt: TGTGCCAGCAGTACGGGACTCGAAAATTCACCCCTCCACTTT; CDR3aa: CASSTGLENSPLHF; v_gene: TRBV6-4; d_gene: NA; j_gene: TRBJ1-6; abundance: many
CDR3nt: TGTGCCAGCAGTGACGGGCAGGGGGCGGCAGATACGCAGTATTTT; CDR3aa: CASSDGQGAADTQYF; v_gene: TRBV6-4; d_gene: TRBD1; j_gene: TRBJ2-3; abundance: NA
CDR3nt: TGTGCCAGTAGTTTACAGCTTCAAGAGACCCAGTACTTC; CDR3aa: CASSLQLQETQYF; v_gene: TRBV19; d_gene: NA; j_gene: TRBJ2-5; abundance: NA
CDR3nt: TGTGCCAGCTCACCACTGGTATTAGCGGGCTTTTACGCCCAACCCAACTACAATGAGCAGTTCTTC; CDR3aa: CASSPLVLAGFYAQPNYNEQFF; v_gene: TRBV18; d_gene: TRBD2; j_gene: TRBJ2-1; abundance: NA
CDR3nt: TGTGCCAGCAGCCAGACATCACTCTGGCAGTTCTTC; CDR3aa: CASSQTSLWQFF; v_gene: TRBV14; d_gene: NA; j_gene: TRBJ2-1; abundance: NA
CDR3nt: TGTGCCAGCAGCACCCCGGGACAGGCCCCGGATACGCAGTATTTT; CDR3aa: CASSTPGQAPDTQYF; v_gene: TRBV9; d_gene: TRBD1; j_gene: TRBJ2-3; abundance: NA
CDR3nt: TGTGCCAGCTCACGGCAGGCAGATACGCAGTATTTT; CDR3aa: CASSRQADTQYF; v_gene: TRBV18; d_gene: NA; j_gene: TRBJ2-3; abundance: NA
CDR3nt: TGTGCCAGCAGCTTAGGACCCACTAGCGGGAGGTATGAGCAGTTCTTC; CDR3aa: CASSLGPTSGRYEQFF; v_gene: TRBV7-6; d_gene: TRBD2; j_gene: TRBJ2-1; abundance: NA
CDR3nt: TGTGCCAGCAGTTACGGGCCCAGTGCGGAGAACACTGAAGCTTTCTTT; CDR3aa: CASSYGPSAENTEAFF; v_gene: TRBV6-5; d_gene: NA; j_gene: TRBJ1-1; abundance: NA
CDR3nt: TGTGCCAGCAGAGATGCAGCGGGAAACAGGGTTTACTATGGCTACACCTTC; CDR3aa: CASRDAAGNRVYYGYTF; v_gene: TRBV5-6; d_gene: NA; j_gene: TRBJ1-2; abundance: NA
CDR3nt: TGCGCCAGCAGCTTCGACACCAGCTCCTACAATGAGCAGTTCTTC; CDR3aa: CASSFDTSSYNEQFF; v_gene: TRBV5-1; d_gene: NA; j_gene: TRBJ2-1; abundance: few